A selection of T cell receptor beta chains follows, all from one sample in a study of blood T cell repertoires in COVID-19. This table comes from immunoSEQ multiplex PCR, and its TCRdb copy is limited to in-frame clones, with some not included. The sample contains about 360,000 clones, 85% to 90% of which appear only once. The sample was peripheral blood. Every receptor here comes from a human donor in a cohort sampled during active COVID-19. CDR3s include the opening cysteine and the closing phenylalanine or tryptophan.

J | V | CDR3
TRBJ1-4 | TRBV5-3 | CARSSLGRSLATNEKLFF
TRBJ1-1 | TRBV5-4 | CASSSRGGSPEAFF
TRBJ2-7 | TRBV9 | CASSITGTGNEQYF
TRBJ1-1 | TRBV11-2 | CASSFRGTGGTEAFF
TRBJ2-7 | TRBV2 | CASNRGASPYEQYF
TRBJ1-2 | TRBV15 | CATSRDGGQGEGYTF
TRBJ2-2 | TRBV19 | CASIPGGGSINTGELFF
TRBJ2-2 | TRBV5-1 | CASSPGGAPRAGELFF
TRBJ2-2 | TRBV11-2 | CASRVAGNTGELFF
TRBJ1-5 | TRBV6-5 | CASTSWDRGNQPQHF
TRBJ2-7 | TRBV5-1 | CASSFEVDTNYEQYF
TRBJ2-5 | TRBV5-1 | CASSLRGLPPETQYF
TRBJ1-6 | TRBV7-9 | CASSLTGANSPLHF
TRBJ2-7 | TRBV7-9 | CASSLGGGTIYEQYF
TRBJ1-1 | TRBV5-8 | CASSHAGQNTEAFF
TRBJ1-2 | TRBV23-1 | CASSQSPHQGYGYTF
TRBJ1-2 | TRBV7-2 | CASSLEQGPGYTF
TRBJ1-2 | TRBV9 | CASSEGTGTVEYGYTF
TRBJ2-7 | TRBV19 | CASRQQGASSYEQYF
TRBJ2-7 | TRBV6-5 | CASSYSPPPTYEQYF
TRBJ1-1 | TRBV11-1 | CASSLGGESTEAFF
TRBJ2-3 | TRBV19 | CASRERGGLPDTQYF
TRBJ1-2 | TRBV27 | CASSQTEDGGYTF
TRBJ2-7 | TRBV2 | CASRGGWTSAYEQYF
TRBJ2-2 | TRBV19 | CASSMPTSGRRTGELFF
TRBJ1-4 | TRBV30 | CALTGQGGEKLFF
TRBJ2-5 | TRBV2 | CASSEGRNSETQYF
TRBJ1-3 | TRBV6-6 | CASSEFSGNTIYF
TRBJ2-7 | TRBV5-1 | CASSRTGSGVSYEQYF
TRBJ1-3 | TRBV7-8 | CASSFNGLGNTIYF
TRBJ1-1 | TRBV2 | CASSEVMTGRGEAFF
TRBJ1-2 | TRBV6-2/TRBV6-3 | CASSYSGRAAGGYTF
TRBJ1-5 | TRBV9 | CASSASQYNQPQHF
TRBJ2-1 | TRBV9 | CASSVADASSYNEQFF
TRBJ1-4 | TRBV5-4 | CASSLQGRNEKLFF
TRBJ1-6 | TRBV7-9 | CASSLGDRVRSPLHF
TRBJ1-4 | TRBV5-1 | CASSLEGAVNEKLFF
TRBJ1-3 | TRBV12-5 | CASVIPGQVHQDSGNTIYF
TRBJ2-4 | TRBV5-8 | CASSSGDSRDIQYF
TRBJ2-1 | TRBV9 | CASSALAGGDNEQFF
TRBJ1-5 | TRBV6-5 | CASSRTGGGSQPQHF
TRBJ2-7 | TRBV30 | CAWSKDSYEQYF
TRBJ2-2 | TRBV11-2 | CASSLGGGAGELFF
TRBJ1-3 | TRBV3-1/TRBV3-2 | CASSQRQGAQSSGNTIYF
TRBJ1-1 | TRBV14 | CASSSGQVGALNTEAFF
TRBJ1-1 | TRBV19 | CASSTQVGNTEAFF
TRBJ2-2 | TRBV30 | CAWRGHYTGELFF
TRBJ2-7 | TRBV5-6 | CASSRDFSYEQYF
TRBJ2-7 | TRBV10-2 | CASSDPAGYSYEQYF
TRBJ1-4 | TRBV5-4 | CASRTGAETNEKLFF
TRBJ2-7 | TRBV28 | CASSSRGTSGSYEQYF
TRBJ2-1 | TRBV5-1 | CASSSTGLAGEGGEQFF
TRBJ1-5 | TRBV27 | CASSLFAAGKYNFSNQPQHF
TRBJ1-2 | TRBV9 | CASSNSAYGYTF
TRBJ1-3 | TRBV7-2 | CASSSPRTGVRNTIYF
TRBJ1-5 | TRBV19 | CASRLGGGGNQPQHF
TRBJ2-7 | TRBV27 | CASSFGRKTYEQYF
TRBJ1-4 | TRBV28 | CASSPNWGVANEKLFF